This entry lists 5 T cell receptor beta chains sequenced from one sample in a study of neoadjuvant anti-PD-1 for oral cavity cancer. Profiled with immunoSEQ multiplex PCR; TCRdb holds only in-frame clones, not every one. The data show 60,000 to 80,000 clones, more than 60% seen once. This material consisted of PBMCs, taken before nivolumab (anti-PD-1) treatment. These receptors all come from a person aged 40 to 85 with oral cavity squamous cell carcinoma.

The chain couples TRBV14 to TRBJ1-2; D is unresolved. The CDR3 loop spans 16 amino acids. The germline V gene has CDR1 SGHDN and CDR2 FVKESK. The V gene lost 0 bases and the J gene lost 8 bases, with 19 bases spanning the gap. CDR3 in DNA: TGTGCCAGCAGCCAAGATTCGAACAGTCGTTTGGGAGGCTACACCTTC. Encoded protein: CASSQDSNSRLGGYTF. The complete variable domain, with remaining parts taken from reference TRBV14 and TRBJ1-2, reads EAGVTQFPSHSVIEKGQTVTLRCDPISGHDNLYWYRRVMGKEIKFLLHFVKESKQDESGMPNNRFLAERTGGTYSTLKVQPAELEDSGVYFCASSQDSNSRLGGYTFGSGTRLTVV.

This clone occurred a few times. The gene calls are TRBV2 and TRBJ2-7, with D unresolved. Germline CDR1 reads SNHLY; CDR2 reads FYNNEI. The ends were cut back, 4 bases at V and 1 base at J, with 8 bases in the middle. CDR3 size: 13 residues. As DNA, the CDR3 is TGTGCCAGCAGTGGTACAGCTTCCTACGAGCAGTACTTC. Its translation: CASSGTASYEQYF.

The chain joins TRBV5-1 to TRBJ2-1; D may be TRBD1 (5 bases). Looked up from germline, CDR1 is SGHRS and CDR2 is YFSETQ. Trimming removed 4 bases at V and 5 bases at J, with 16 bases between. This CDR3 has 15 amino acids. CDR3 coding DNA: TGCGCCAGCAGCCCCCAGGGTAGTCGGAACAATGAGCAGTTCTTC. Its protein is CASSPQGSRNNEQFF.

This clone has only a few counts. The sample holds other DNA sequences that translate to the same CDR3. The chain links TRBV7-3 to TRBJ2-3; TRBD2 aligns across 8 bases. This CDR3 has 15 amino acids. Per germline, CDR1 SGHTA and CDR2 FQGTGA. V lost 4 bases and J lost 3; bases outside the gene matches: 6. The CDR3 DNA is TGTGCCAGCAGCTCCAGCGGGAGAAGGACAGATACGCAGTATTTT. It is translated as CASSSSGRRTDTQYF.

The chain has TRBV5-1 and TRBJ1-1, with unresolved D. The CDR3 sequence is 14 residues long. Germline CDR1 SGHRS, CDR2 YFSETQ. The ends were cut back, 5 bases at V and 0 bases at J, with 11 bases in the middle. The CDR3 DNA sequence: TGCGCCAGCAGTATTAGCGCTATGAACACTGAAGCTTTCTTT. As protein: CASSISAMNTEAFF.